This T cell receptor (beta chain) was recorded in a study of early stage breast cancer tumors. Generated by immunoSEQ multiplex PCR, the TCRdb table keeps only in-frame clones and is missing some. In the table there are approximately 75,000 clones, less than 90% of which are singletons. This CDR3 region has 17 residues. J was trimmed by 0 bases and V by 2 bases; bases with no gene match: 4. The germline V gene encodes CDR1 LNHNV and CDR2 YYDKDF (reference sequence). The sequenced material came from blood. The sequence came from a person in their forties with breast cancer. V and J are TRBV15 and TRBJ1-3; TRBD1 matches at 10 bases. The CDR3 spells CATSRKTGGLSGNTIYF. DNA of the CDR3: TGTGCCACCAGCAGAAAGACAGGGGGCCTCTCTGGAAACACCATATATTTT.